This is a list of T cell receptor beta chains from one sample in a study of cytomegalovirus exposure and HLA in healthy donors. The method was immunoSEQ multiplex PCR; TCRdb's version includes in-frame clones alone and lacks a portion of them. This table has some 130,000 clones, about 72% appearing once. The source material was PBMCs. The receptors shown here come from a female donor in good health and CMV-seronegative. Each CDR3 is given with its conserved first and last residue. The D gene is left open where the match is weak.

V	J	D	DNA	CDR3
TRBV5-1	TRBJ1-1	.	TGCGCCAGCAGCTTGGACAGGGTGGACACTGAAGCTTTCTTT	CASSLDRVDTEAFF
TRBV9	TRBJ2-7	TRBD1	TGTGCCAGCAGTCGGACAGGGGGCGAGTACCACGAGCAGTACTTC	CASSRTGGEYHEQYF
TRBV30	TRBJ2-3	TRBD2	TGTGCCTGGAGTCGGGGTAGCGGGATCACAGATACGCAGTATTTT	CAWSRGSGITDTQYF
TRBV4-3	TRBJ2-1	TRBD2	TGCGCCAGCAGAACCCGGACTAGCGGTTACAATGAGCAGTTCTTC	CASRTRTSGYNEQFF
TRBV7-8	TRBJ1-1	TRBD1	TGTGCCAGCAGCTCCCGGACAGGGAGGATGAACACTGAAGCTTTCTTT	CASSSRTGRMNTEAFF
TRBV19	TRBJ1-5	TRBD1	TGTGCCAGTAGTATTGGCCAGGGGGGCAATCAGCCCCAGCATTTT	CASSIGQGGNQPQHF
TRBV19	TRBJ1-5	.	TGTGCCTCAAGGGAGGGTTCGCATCAGCCCCAGCATTTT	CASREGSHQPQHF
TRBV15	TRBJ2-1	TRBD1	TGTGCCACCAGCGATGGGACAGGGTGGTACAATGAGCAGTTCTTC	CATSDGTGWYNEQFF
TRBV5-1	TRBJ2-3	TRBD2	TGCGCCAGCAGCCCAGCAACTAGCGGGGGCACAGATACGCAGTATTTT	CASSPATSGGTDTQYF
TRBV9	TRBJ2-1	TRBD2	TGTGCCAGCAGCGTAGTCCTAGCGGGAGTAAATGAGCAGTTCTTC	CASSVVLAGVNEQFF
TRBV19	TRBJ1-1	TRBD1	TGTGCCAGTAGATGGACAGGGGACACTGAAGCTTTCTTT	CASRWTGDTEAFF